The next 5 T cell receptor beta chains were all read from a single sample in a study of metastatic and nonmetastatic thyroid tumors. None of the patients had undergone any treatment ahead of thyroid surgery. With MiXCR, TCRdb reprocessed the PCR reads. The data contain about 92,000 clones, 15% of them singletons. Material for sequencing was blood. The origin of the receptors is a female donor with papillary thyroid cancer or a benign thyroid nodule (not recorded which). Some clones in this sample may be carry-over from other donors' samples.

This clone was counted at least ten times. The chain links TRBV28 to TRBJ1-1; D possibly corresponds to TRBD1 (6 bases). The CDR3 totals 17 residues. The germline gives CDR1 MDHEN, CDR2 SYDVKM. Trimming shortened V by 5 bases and J by 0 bases, and 19 bases separated the two germline ends. CDR3 nucleotides: TGTGCCAGCAGTCCCTTTGACAGGCTCCTCATGAACACTGAAGCTTTCTTT. Amino acids: CASSPFDRLLMNTEAFF.

This clone was seen ten or more times. This sequence joins TRBV20-1 and TRBJ2-6; 10 bases are a match to TRBD1. V dropped 5 bases and J dropped 0; count of bases not matched to a gene: 10. The CDR3 loop spans 18 amino acids. CDR1 and CDR2 (germline): DFQATT, SNEGSKA (reference sequence). The CDR3 spells CSAFTTGTGVSGANVLTF. CDR3 coding DNA: TGCAGTGCTTTTACAACCGGGACAGGGGTCTCTGGGGCCAACGTCCTGACTTTC.

Ten or more counts support this clone. The gene calls are TRBV29-1 and TRBJ1-2; the D gene is possibly TRBD1 (6 bases). Trimming stripped 7 bases from V and 6 bases from J, with 9 bases between. The CDR3 covers 10 residues. Germline V CDR1 and CDR2: SQVTM, ANQGSEA. DNA for the CDR3: TGCAGCGCCACAGGGAATGGCTACACCTTC. Protein sequence: CSATGNGYTF.

In this sample, this clone turned up many times. The V gene is TRBV7-2, the J gene TRBJ2-1; maybe TRBD2 (5 bases). CDR1 is SGHTA and CDR2 is FQGNSA in the germline V gene. Trimming took 4 bases from V and 5 from J, leaving 12 bases between them. The CDR3 is 14 residues long. The CDR3 here is CASSSRGPNNEQFF. For the CDR3, the DNA is TGTGCCAGCAGCTCTCGGGGTCCAAACAATGAGCAGTTCTTC.

A word on this clone: This sample also contains other DNA sequences that code for the same CDR3. The V gene is TRBV6-1, the J gene TRBJ2-5, with 13 nucleotides matching TRBD2. Germline values: CDR1 MNHNS, CDR2 SASEGT. V lost 6 bases to trimming and J lost 1 base; unmatched junction nucleotides: 5. The CDR3 spans 16 residues. This CDR3 reads CASSRLAGGLQETQYF. As DNA, the CDR3 is TGTGCCAGCAGCCGACTAGCGGGGGGTCTCCAAGAGACCCAGTACTTC.